This is a list of T cell receptor beta chains from one sample in a study of beta chain features in type 1 diabetes. Only in-frame clones appear in the TCRdb table, and some are missing; sequencing was by immunoSEQ multiplex PCR. The sample has 200,000 to 250,000 clones; about 14% are singletons. The sequenced material came from naive CD4+ T cells from blood. The receptors come from a middle-aged woman in good health. CDR3s leave out the opening cysteine and the closing phenylalanine or tryptophan. The order of the fields is J gene, V gene, CDR3 protein.

>TRBJ1-1|TRBV28
ASSPQGAGNTEAF
>TRBJ2-5|TRBV29-1
SVGRGRSRETQY
>TRBJ2-4|TRBV12-5
ASGLVGGPKNIQY
>TRBJ1-2|TRBV29-1
SVEGGGQGDYGYT
>TRBJ1-1|TRBV6-5
ASSYAGETEAF
>TRBJ1-2|TRBV27
ASSLGVRLGADNYGYT
>TRBJ1-1|TRBV25-1
ASSGQGLGTEAF
>TRBJ2-7|TRBV15
ATSDGGESTYEQY
>TRBJ2-5|TRBV29-1
SARRLAGIQETQY
>TRBJ2-1|TRBV5-1
ASSGSTSPYNEQF
>TRBJ1-5|TRBV11-2
ASSLDRGPSQPQH
>TRBJ1-1|TRBV13
ASSLTPNTKAF
>TRBJ2-7|TRBV5-1
ASTTEGAAYEQY
>TRBJ2-5|TRBV19
ASSISPSRETQY
>TRBJ1-4|TRBV13
ASSLTRGSEKLF
>TRBJ2-6|TRBV15
ATSGRTGGSGANVLT
>TRBJ2-1|TRBV7-9
ASSPQRGTVGNEQF
>TRBJ2-5|TRBV19
ASSIAGRGWGETQY
>TRBJ2-7|TRBV7-2
ASSPRTGNTYEQY
>TRBJ1-2|TRBV6-5
ASSYISTGAGGYT
>TRBJ2-5|TRBV6-1
ASTEAAGGRETQY
>TRBJ2-3|TRBV29-1
SVPPPGVGTDTQY
>TRBJ1-4|TRBV18
ASSRTESNEKLF
>TRBJ2-3|TRBV12-5
ASGPGGRISDTQY
>TRBJ2-1|TRBV5-1
ASSFGLAGNLYNEQF
>TRBJ1-2|TRBV2
ASSGTGVKYGYT
>TRBJ1-1|TRBV4-3
ASSPSVRQDTEAF
>TRBJ2-2|TRBV19
ASSGWRTGELF
>TRBJ2-3|TRBV13
ASSLGPFGGGTDTQY
>TRBJ1-1|TRBV29-1
SARHGQGLMNTEAF
>TRBJ2-5|TRBV29-1
SVTGRGGETQY